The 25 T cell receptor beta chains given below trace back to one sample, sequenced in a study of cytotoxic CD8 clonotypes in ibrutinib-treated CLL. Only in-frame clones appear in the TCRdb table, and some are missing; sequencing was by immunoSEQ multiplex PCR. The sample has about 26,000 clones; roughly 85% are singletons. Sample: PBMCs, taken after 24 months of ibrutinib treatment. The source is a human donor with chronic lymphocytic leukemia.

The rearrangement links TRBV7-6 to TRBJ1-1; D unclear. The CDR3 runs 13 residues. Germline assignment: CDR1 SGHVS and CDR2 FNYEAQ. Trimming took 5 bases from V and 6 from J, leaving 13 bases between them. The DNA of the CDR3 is TGTGCCAGCAGCCTAGGGTACCTTTCTGAAGCTTTCTTT. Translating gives CASSLGYLSEAFF.

The CDR3 loop is CASSPWPPSGGADTQYF. CDR3 nucleotide sequence: TGTGCCAGCAGCCCCTGGCCCCCTAGCGGGGGGGCAGATACGCAGTATTTT. This rearrangement joins TRBV9 to TRBJ2-3; 12 nucleotides match TRBD2. The CDR3 extends over 17 amino acids. CDR1 is SGDLS, CDR2 YYNGEE, per germline. The V segment lost 4 bases and the J segment 4 bases; nucleotides outside the gene matches: 10.

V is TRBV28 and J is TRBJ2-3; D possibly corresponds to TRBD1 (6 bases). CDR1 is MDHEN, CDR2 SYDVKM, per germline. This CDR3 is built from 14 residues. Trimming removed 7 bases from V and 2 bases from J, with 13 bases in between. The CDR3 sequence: CASITGQFTDTQYF. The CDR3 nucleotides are TGTGCCAGCATCACCGGACAGTTCACAGATACGCAGTATTTT.

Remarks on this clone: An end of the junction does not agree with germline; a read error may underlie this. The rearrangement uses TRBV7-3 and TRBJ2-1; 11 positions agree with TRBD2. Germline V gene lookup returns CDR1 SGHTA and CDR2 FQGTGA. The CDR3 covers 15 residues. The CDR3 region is CASSLGTSGHNAQFF. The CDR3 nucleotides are TGTGCCAGCAGCTTAGGGACTAGCGGCCACAATGCGCAGTTCTTC. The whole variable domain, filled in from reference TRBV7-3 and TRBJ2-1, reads GAGVSQTPSNKVTEKGKYVELRCDPISGHTALYWYRQSLGQGPEFLIYFQGTGAADDSGLPNDRFFAVRPEGSVSTLKIQRTERGDSAVYLCASSLGTSGHNAQFFGPGTRLTVL.

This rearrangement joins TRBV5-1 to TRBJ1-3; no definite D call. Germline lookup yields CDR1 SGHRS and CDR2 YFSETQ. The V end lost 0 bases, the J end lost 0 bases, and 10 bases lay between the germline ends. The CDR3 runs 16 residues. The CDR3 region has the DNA TGCGCCAGCAGCTTGGAAGGGCTAGGCTCTGGAAACACCATATATTTT. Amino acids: CASSLEGLGSGNTIYF.

CDR3 sequence (DNA): TGTGCCAGCAGTAAAAGAACGGGGGGACAGGACAACCAAGCTTTCTTT. This gives the protein CASSKRTGGQDNQAFF. The chain combines TRBV27 with TRBJ1-1; 8 bases are a match to TRBD1. CDR3 length equals 16 residues. V shed 5 bases, J shed 9 bases, and the junction held 17 bases outside the gene matches. In germline, CDR1 is MNHEY, CDR2 SMNVEV (reference sequence).

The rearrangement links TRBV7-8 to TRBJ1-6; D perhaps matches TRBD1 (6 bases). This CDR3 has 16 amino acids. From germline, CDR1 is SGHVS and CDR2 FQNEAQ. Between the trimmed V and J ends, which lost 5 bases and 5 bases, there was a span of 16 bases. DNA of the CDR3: TGTGCCAGCAGCGGTGGTTTTCAGGGGCATAATTCACCCCTCCACTTT. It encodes CASSGGFQGHNSPLHF.

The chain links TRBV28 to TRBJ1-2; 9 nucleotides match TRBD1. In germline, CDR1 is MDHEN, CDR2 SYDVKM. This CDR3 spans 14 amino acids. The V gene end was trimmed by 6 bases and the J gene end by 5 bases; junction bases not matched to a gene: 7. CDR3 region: CASSFGQGKYGYTF. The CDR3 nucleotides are TGTGCCAGCAGCTTTGGACAGGGGAAGTATGGCTACACCTTC.

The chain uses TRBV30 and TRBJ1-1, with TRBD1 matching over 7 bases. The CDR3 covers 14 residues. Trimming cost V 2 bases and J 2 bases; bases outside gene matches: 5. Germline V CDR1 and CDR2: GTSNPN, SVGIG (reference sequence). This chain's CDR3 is CAWSLGQFNTEAFF. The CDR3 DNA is TGTGCCTGGAGTTTGGGACAGTTCAACACTGAAGCTTTCTTT. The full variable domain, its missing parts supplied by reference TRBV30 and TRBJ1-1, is SQTIHQWPATLVQPVGSPLSLECTVEGTSNPNLYWYRQAAGRGLQLLFYSVGIGQISSEVPQNLSASRPQDRQFILSSKKLLLSDSGFYLCAWSLGQFNTEAFFGQGTRLTVV.

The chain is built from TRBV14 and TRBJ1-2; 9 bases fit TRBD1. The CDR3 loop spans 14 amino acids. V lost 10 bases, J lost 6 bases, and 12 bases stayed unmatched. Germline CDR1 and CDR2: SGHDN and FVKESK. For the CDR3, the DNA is TGTGCCACCATTCCCCCGGACAGGGGTAATGGCTACACCTTC. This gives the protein CATIPPDRGNGYTF. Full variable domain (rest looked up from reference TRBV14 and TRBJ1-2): EAGVTQFPSHSVIEKGQTVTLRCDPISGHDNLYWYRRVMGKEIKFLLHFVKESKQDESGMPNNRFLAERTGGTYSTLKVQPAELEDSGVYFCATIPPDRGNGYTFGSGTRLTVV.

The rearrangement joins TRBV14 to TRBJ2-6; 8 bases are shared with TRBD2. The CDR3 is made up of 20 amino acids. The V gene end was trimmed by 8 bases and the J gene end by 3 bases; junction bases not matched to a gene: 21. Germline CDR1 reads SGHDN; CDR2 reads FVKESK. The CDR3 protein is CASPRNSGGAEFYGANVLTF. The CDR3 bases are TGTGCCAGCCCCCGGAACTCGGGGGGGGCCGAATTCTATGGGGCCAACGTCCTGACTTTC.

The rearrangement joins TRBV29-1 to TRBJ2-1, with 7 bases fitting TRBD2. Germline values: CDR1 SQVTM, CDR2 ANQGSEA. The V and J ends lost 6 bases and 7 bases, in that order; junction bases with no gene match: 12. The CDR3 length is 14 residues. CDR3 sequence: CSVLGSVRENEQFF. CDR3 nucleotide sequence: TGCAGCGTCCTCGGTAGTGTGCGGGAGAATGAGCAGTTCTTC.

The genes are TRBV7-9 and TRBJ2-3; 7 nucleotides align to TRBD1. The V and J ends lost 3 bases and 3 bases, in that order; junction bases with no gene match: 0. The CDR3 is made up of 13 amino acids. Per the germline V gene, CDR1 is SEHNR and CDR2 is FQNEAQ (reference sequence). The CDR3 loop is CASSLGQTDTQYF. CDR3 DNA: TGTGCCAGCAGCTTGGGACAGACAGATACGCAGTATTTT.

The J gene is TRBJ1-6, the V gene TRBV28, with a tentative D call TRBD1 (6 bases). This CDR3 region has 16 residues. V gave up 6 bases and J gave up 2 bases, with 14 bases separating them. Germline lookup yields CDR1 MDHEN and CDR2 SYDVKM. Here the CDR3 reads CASRKRGVTYNSPLHF. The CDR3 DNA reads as TGTGCCAGCAGGAAGAGGGGGGTGACCTATAATTCACCCCTCCACTTT. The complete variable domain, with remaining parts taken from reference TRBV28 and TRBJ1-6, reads DVKVTQSSRYLVKRTGEKVFLECVQDMDHENMFWYRQDPGLGLRLIYFSYDVKMKEKGDIPEGYSVSREKKERFSLILESASTNQTSMYLCASRKRGVTYNSPLHFGNGTRLTVT.

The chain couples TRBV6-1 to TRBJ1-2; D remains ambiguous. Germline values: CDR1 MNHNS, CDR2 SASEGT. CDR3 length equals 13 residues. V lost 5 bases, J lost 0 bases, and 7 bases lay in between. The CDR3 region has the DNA TGTGCCAGCAGTTATGGGACTAACTATGGCTACACCTTC. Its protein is CASSYGTNYGYTF.

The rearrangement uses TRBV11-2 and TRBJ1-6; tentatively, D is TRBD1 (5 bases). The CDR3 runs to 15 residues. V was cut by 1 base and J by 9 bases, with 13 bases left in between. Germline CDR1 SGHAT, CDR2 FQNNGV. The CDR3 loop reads CASSLVPGRGSPLHF. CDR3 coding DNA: TGTGCCAGCAGCTTAGTTCCGGGAAGGGGTTCACCCCTCCACTTT.

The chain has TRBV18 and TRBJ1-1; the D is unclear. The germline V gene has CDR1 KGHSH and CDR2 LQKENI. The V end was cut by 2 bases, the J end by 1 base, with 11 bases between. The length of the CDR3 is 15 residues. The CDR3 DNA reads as TGTGCCAGCTCACCAGGACTATTGCGGAACACTGAAGCTTTCTTT. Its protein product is CASSPGLLRNTEAFF.

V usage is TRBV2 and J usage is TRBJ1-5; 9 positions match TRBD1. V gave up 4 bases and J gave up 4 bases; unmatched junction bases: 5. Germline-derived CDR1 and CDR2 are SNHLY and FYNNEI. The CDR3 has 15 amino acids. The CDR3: CASSAQGAQNQPQHF. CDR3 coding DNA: TGTGCCAGCAGTGCACAGGGGGCTCAGAATCAGCCCCAGCATTTT. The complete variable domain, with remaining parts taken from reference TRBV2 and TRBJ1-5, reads EPEVTQTPSHQVTQMGQEVILRCVPISNHLYFYWYRQILGQKVEFLVSFYNNEISEKSEIFDDQFSVERPDGSNFTLKIRSTKLEDSAMYFCASSAQGAQNQPQHFGDGTRLSIL.

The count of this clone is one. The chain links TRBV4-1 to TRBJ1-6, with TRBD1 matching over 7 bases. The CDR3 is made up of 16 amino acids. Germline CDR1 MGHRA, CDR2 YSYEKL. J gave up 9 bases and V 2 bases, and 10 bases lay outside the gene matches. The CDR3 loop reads CASSQSSTGFGSPLHF. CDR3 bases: TGCGCCAGCAGCCAATCCTCGACAGGGTTTGGTTCACCCCTCCACTTT.

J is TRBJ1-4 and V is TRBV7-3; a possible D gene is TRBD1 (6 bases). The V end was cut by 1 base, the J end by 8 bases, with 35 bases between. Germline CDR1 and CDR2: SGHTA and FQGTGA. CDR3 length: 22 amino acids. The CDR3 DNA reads TGTGCCAGCAGCTTAAACCCGGCGACCCAAGAACGGTACCAGGGAGGGGGGGAAAAACTGTTTTTT. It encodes CASSLNPATQERYQGGGEKLFF.

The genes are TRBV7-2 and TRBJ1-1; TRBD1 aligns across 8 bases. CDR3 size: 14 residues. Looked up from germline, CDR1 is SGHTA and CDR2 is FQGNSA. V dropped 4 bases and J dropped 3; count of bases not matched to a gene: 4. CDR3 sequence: CASSYWTGHTEAFF. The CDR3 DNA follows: TGTGCCAGCAGCTACTGGACAGGGCACACTGAAGCTTTCTTT.

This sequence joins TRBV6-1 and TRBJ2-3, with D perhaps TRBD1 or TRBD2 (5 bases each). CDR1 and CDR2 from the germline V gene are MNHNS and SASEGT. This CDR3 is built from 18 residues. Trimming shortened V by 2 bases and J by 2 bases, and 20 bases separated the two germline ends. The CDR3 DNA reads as TGTGCCAGCAGTGAAAGGGGATGGGCGGGTAGACCCACAGATACGCAGTATTTT. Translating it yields CASSERGWAGRPTDTQYF.

The CDR3 protein is CASSIGYEQYF. The CDR3 nucleotides read TGTGCCAGTAGTATCGGATACGAGCAGTACTTC. The chain carries TRBV19 and TRBJ2-7, with D unclear. Trimming cost V 3 bases and J 4 bases, with 4 bases left between them. The CDR3 length is 11 residues. CDR1 is LNHDA and CDR2 is SQIVND in the germline V gene (reference sequence).

The CDR3 DNA follows: TGCAGCGTTGAAGAATGGACTTCTAACACTGAAGCTTTCTTT. Residues: CSVEEWTSNTEAFF. This chain joins TRBV29-1 and TRBJ1-1; D call uncertain. CDR3 length: 14 amino acids. Per germline, CDR1 SQVTM and CDR2 ANQGSEA. The ends were cut back, 0 bases at V and 2 bases at J, with 10 bases in the middle.

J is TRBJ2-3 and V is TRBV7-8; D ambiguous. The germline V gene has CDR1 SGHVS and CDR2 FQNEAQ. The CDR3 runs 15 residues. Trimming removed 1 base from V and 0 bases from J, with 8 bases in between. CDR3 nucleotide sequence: TGTGCCAGCAGCTTAGTCTGGGGAAGCACAGATACGCAGTATTTT. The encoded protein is CASSLVWGSTDTQYF.